What follows is one T cell receptor beta chain and its context. Its antigen is unidentified. There are 15 residues in the CDR3. V gave up 7 bases and J gave up 0 bases; unmatched junction bases: 8. Germline V gene sequence: CDR1 SQVTM, CDR2 ANQGSEA. Combining a sample-barcoded 5' primer with a J-beta primer mix, a second PCR ran for roughly 6 to 11 cycles. Tagging of each cDNA molecule was performed by a template-switch adaptor with 12 random nucleotides. TCRdb analysed the 5' RACE reads with MiXCR anew, one entry per CDR3 protein. The sample lists about 590,000 distinct CDR3 sequences; about 30% were seen once. The data stem from a study of blood T cells in healthy people across ages. Study-level points and caveats: Versus aged donors, long-lived donors had higher diversity and more naive CD4+ cells.

Each sample yielded at least 5 micrograms of PBMC total RNA. Sequences were obtained from blood. The TCR sequence derives from a woman aged 80 or over in good health. The chain uses TRBV29-1 and TRBJ2-1; 8 positions match TRBD2. The CDR3 sequence is CSAGKRGSSYNEQFF. CDR3 nucleotides: TGCAGCGCCGGAAAGCGGGGGAGCTCCTACAATGAGCAGTTCTTC.